What follows are 14 T cell receptor beta chains derived from one specimen sequenced in a study of blood T cell repertoires in COVID-19. Generated by immunoSEQ multiplex PCR, the TCRdb table keeps only in-frame clones and is missing some. The profile shows some 320,000 clones, about 85% of them singletons. The sequenced material came from PBMCs or T cells enriched from blood (not recorded which). These receptors were taken from a woman younger than 45 who had been exposed to COVID-19.

The V gene is TRBV13, the J gene TRBJ2-7; 9 positions match TRBD1. This CDR3 is 13 amino acids long. Germline V CDR1 and CDR2: PRHDT, FYEKMQ (reference sequence). J was trimmed by 6 bases and V by 5 bases; bases with no gene match: 5. Written as DNA, the CDR3 is TGTGCCAGCAGCCGGACAGGGGCGGGCGAGCAGTACTTC. It translates to CASSRTGAGEQYF.

V and J are TRBV2 and TRBJ1-1; D is undetermined. Germline V gives CDR1 SNHLY, CDR2 FYNNEI. The V end lost 8 bases, the J end lost 11 bases, and 6 bases lay between the germline ends. CDR3 size: 8 residues. The CDR3 nucleotides read TGTGCCAGCGGGCTTGCTTTCTTT. Amino acids: CASGLAFF.

The chain combines TRBV28 with TRBJ2-7; 7 bases align to TRBD1. V trimming: 8 bases; J trimming: 4 bases; junction bases outside the gene matches: 8. CDR1 MDHEN and CDR2 SYDVKM come from the germline V gene. CDR3 length equals 13 residues. The CDR3 loop is CASVLGQDYEQYF. CDR3 nucleotide sequence: TGTGCCAGCGTCCTCGGACAGGATTACGAGCAGTACTTC.

This clone came up a few times. The identical CDR3 is also encoded by other nucleotide sequences in the sample. The chain joins TRBV10-3 to TRBJ1-2, with D perhaps matching TRBD1 (5 bases). The CDR3 totals 13 residues. In germline, CDR1 is ENHRY, CDR2 SYGVKD. V was pared by 2 bases and J by 2 bases, with 6 bases between. The CDR3, as DNA: TGTGCCATCAGTGAGCAGGGCAACTATGGCTACACCTTC. Amino acids: CAISEQGNYGYTF.

The chain carries TRBV3-1 (or the pseudogene TRBV3-2) and TRBJ1-2, with 7 bases matching TRBD1. Germline CDR1 LGHDT, CDR2 YNNKEL (reference sequence). The CDR3 runs to 16 residues. The junction had 13 bases not matched to a gene; V was cut back by 6 bases and J by 3 bases. Here the CDR3 reads CASSLGQVPRDYGYTF. CDR3 coding DNA: TGTGCCAGCAGTCTAGGACAGGTCCCGCGGGACTATGGCTACACCTTC.

The chain joins TRBV13 to TRBJ2-7, with D possibly matching TRBD2 (6 bases). Germline V lookup: CDR1 PRHDT, CDR2 FYEKMQ (reference sequence). The CDR3 sequence is 14 residues long. Trimming pared 5 bases from V and 5 bases from J, leaving 16 bases between. In DNA form, the CDR3 reads TGTGCCAGCAGCCGACAACTAGCATCCCACGAGCAGTACTTC. It translates to CASSRQLASHEQYF.

The chain recombines TRBV19 with TRBJ1-1; 7 nucleotides line up with TRBD1. Trimming cost V 3 bases and J 4 bases; bases outside gene matches: 8. The germline V gene has CDR1 LNHDA and CDR2 SQIVND (reference sequence). This CDR3 has 15 residues. CDR3 in DNA: TGTGCCAGTAGTATCGCCGCAGGGGGGATCACTGAAGCTTTCTTT. It yields the protein CASSIAAGGITEAFF.

V usage is TRBV6-5 and J usage is TRBJ2-7; D might be TRBD1 (6 bases). V lost 5 bases to trimming and J lost 3 bases, with 17 bases between them. The CDR3 extends over 15 amino acids. Germline values: CDR1 MNHEY, CDR2 SVGAGI. The CDR3 DNA sequence: TGTGCCAGCAGTCCCCCTTTGACAGGTTACTACGAGCAGTACTTC. Translating gives CASSPPLTGYYEQYF.

The J gene is TRBJ2-1, the V gene TRBV4-2; D gene ambiguous. The CDR3 spans 13 residues. Trimming took off 0 bases at V and 10 bases at J, with 10 bases between the two ends. CDR1 is LGHNA, CDR2 YNFKEQ, per germline. CDR3 DNA: TGTGCCAGCAGCCAAGAGACCGAGGCGGAGCAGTTCTTC. It specifies CASSQETEAEQFF.

The CDR3 DNA is TGTGCCAGCAGCCCGGACAGATCTAATGAAAAACTGTTTTTT. Protein product: CASSPDRSNEKLFF. The chain joins TRBV11-2 to TRBJ1-4; D may be TRBD1 (6 bases). V dropped 5 bases and J dropped 3 bases, with 10 bases sitting between them. The germline gives CDR1 SGHAT, CDR2 FQNNGV. The CDR3 totals 14 residues.

The chain combines TRBV27 with TRBJ1-2; TRBD1 is a possible D gene (5 bases). Germline CDR1 reads MNHEY; CDR2 reads SMNVEV (reference sequence). V gave up 6 bases and J gave up 4 bases, with 9 bases separating them. CDR3 length: 12 residues. CDR3 amino acids: CASRLGGYGYTF. CDR3 DNA sequence: TGTGCCAGCAGGCTCGGGGGCTATGGCTACACCTTC.

This chain joins TRBV5-1 and TRBJ1-4; D is perhaps TRBD1 (6 bases). Between the trimmed V and J ends, which lost 9 bases and 0 bases, there was a span of 24 bases. CDR1 and CDR2 from the germline V gene are SGHRS and YFSETQ. The CDR3 extends over 18 amino acids. CDR3 residues: CAISLKSRQVATNEKLFF. The CDR3 DNA follows: TGCGCCATCTCACTCAAGTCCAGACAGGTTGCAACTAATGAAAAACTGTTTTTT.

The chain combines TRBV25-1 with TRBJ1-5; perhaps TRBD1 as D (6 bases). Germline CDR1 is MGHDK and CDR2 is SYGVNS. Trimming cost V 1 base and J 6 bases, with 7 bases left between them. CDR3 length: 13 residues. The CDR3 loop is CASSESGAQPQHF. As DNA, the CDR3 is TGTGCCAGCAGTGAATCAGGGGCTCAGCCCCAGCATTTT. Full variable domain (outside the CDR3, taken from reference TRBV25-1 and TRBJ1-5): EADIYQTPRYLVIGTGKKITLECSQTMGHDKMYWYQQDPGMELHLIHYSYGVNSTEKGDLSSESTVSRIRTEHFPLTLESARPSHTSQYLCASSESGAQPQHFGDGTRLSIL.

This chain joins TRBV7-2 and TRBJ1-3, with a tentative D call TRBD1 (5 bases). Germline V CDR1 and CDR2: SGHTA, FQGNSA. This CDR3 is built from 16 residues. Trimming took off 0 bases at V and 3 bases at J, with 12 bases between the two ends. The CDR3 is CASSLAPQTVGNTIYF. CDR3 nucleotide sequence: TGTGCCAGCAGCTTAGCACCCCAGACAGTTGGAAACACCATATATTTT.